These T cell receptor beta chains were read from a single sample in a study of OX40 agonist ivuxolimab in advanced cancers. Data came from immunoSEQ multiplex PCR; TCRdb stores just in-frame clones and leaves some out. The sample gives 130,000 or so clones, just over 90% of which show up once; 0.95% to 1.4% is in the top ten. The source was CD4+ or CD8+ T cells sorted from blood, collected in a trial of the OX40 agonist ivuxolimab. The receptors were gathered from an adult with an advanced solid tumor such as melanoma, head and neck, liver or kidney cancer. CDR3s include the opening cysteine and the closing phenylalanine or tryptophan. The order of the fields is J gene, V gene, D gene, clone size, CDR3 DNA, CDR3 protein. D genes are given only for firm matches. Only some rows state a clone size, as once, few, many or a class for expanded clones.

j_call: TRBJ2-1; v_call: TRBV5-1; d_call: TRBD2; clone_size: .; cdr3_nt: TGCGCCAGCAGCCCCACCCCTTTAGCGGGAAAAAACAATGAGCAGTTCTTC; cdr3_aa: CASSPTPLAGKNNEQFF
j_call: TRBJ1-1; v_call: TRBV10-3; d_call: .; clone_size: .; cdr3_nt: TGTGCCATCAGTGGCGAGGGGGGGGGACTGAACACTGAAGCTTTCTTT; cdr3_aa: CAISGEGGGLNTEAFF
j_call: TRBJ1-1; v_call: TRBV5-1; d_call: .; clone_size: .; cdr3_nt: TGCGCCAGCAGCTGGGGTGGTACTGAAGCTTTCTTT; cdr3_aa: CASSWGGTEAFF
j_call: TRBJ1-2; v_call: TRBV7-3; d_call: .; clone_size: .; cdr3_nt: TGTGCCAGCAGCCCCGGGACTGGAAATAGCTACACCTTC; cdr3_aa: CASSPGTGNSYTF
j_call: TRBJ2-7; v_call: TRBV9; d_call: .; clone_size: once; cdr3_nt: TGTGCCAGCAGCGTGAGCAGCGGATCCTACGAGCAGTACTTC; cdr3_aa: CASSVSSGSYEQYF
j_call: TRBJ2-5; v_call: TRBV27; d_call: TRBD1; clone_size: .; cdr3_nt: TGTGCCAGCTGGGACAGCCAAGAGACCCAGTACTTC; cdr3_aa: CASWDSQETQYF
j_call: TRBJ2-7; v_call: TRBV18; d_call: .; clone_size: .; cdr3_nt: TGTGCCAGCTCACCCCGGCGGGCCTACGAGCAGTACTTC; cdr3_aa: CASSPRRAYEQYF
j_call: TRBJ1-2; v_call: TRBV7-3; d_call: TRBD1; clone_size: .; cdr3_nt: TGTGCCAGCAGCGCCCCAGGGGGCTATGGCTACACCTTC; cdr3_aa: CASSAPGGYGYTF
j_call: TRBJ2-1; v_call: TRBV18; d_call: TRBD1; clone_size: .; cdr3_nt: TGTGCCAGCTCACTAAGGACAGGATACAATGAGCAGTTCTTC; cdr3_aa: CASSLRTGYNEQFF
j_call: TRBJ2-7; v_call: TRBV6-1; d_call: TRBD2; clone_size: .; cdr3_nt: TGTGCCAGCAGTGAAAGAAGGGCTAGCGGAACCTACGAGCAGTACTTC; cdr3_aa: CASSERRASGTYEQYF
j_call: TRBJ2-1; v_call: TRBV7-9; d_call: TRBD2; clone_size: .; cdr3_nt: TGTGCCAGCCCCTCCGGGACTAGCGGGTACAATGAGCAGTTCTTC; cdr3_aa: CASPSGTSGYNEQFF
j_call: TRBJ2-7; v_call: TRBV7-3; d_call: TRBD2; clone_size: once; cdr3_nt: TGTGCCAGCAGCTTATGGGCTAGCGGAACCTACGAGCAGTACTTC; cdr3_aa: CASSLWASGTYEQYF
j_call: TRBJ2-3; v_call: TRBV5-4; d_call: .; clone_size: .; cdr3_nt: TGTGCCAGCAGCTTGAGGCTAGAGTCTTTCACAGATACGCAGTATTTT; cdr3_aa: CASSLRLESFTDTQYF
j_call: TRBJ1-3; v_call: TRBV19; d_call: .; clone_size: .; cdr3_nt: TGTGCCAGTACCCGAACAGGGCCTGGAAACACCATATATTTT; cdr3_aa: CASTRTGPGNTIYF
j_call: TRBJ1-1; v_call: TRBV11-2; d_call: TRBD1; clone_size: .; cdr3_nt: TGTGCCAGCAGCTTGGGACAGATGAACACTGAAGCTTTCTTT; cdr3_aa: CASSLGQMNTEAFF